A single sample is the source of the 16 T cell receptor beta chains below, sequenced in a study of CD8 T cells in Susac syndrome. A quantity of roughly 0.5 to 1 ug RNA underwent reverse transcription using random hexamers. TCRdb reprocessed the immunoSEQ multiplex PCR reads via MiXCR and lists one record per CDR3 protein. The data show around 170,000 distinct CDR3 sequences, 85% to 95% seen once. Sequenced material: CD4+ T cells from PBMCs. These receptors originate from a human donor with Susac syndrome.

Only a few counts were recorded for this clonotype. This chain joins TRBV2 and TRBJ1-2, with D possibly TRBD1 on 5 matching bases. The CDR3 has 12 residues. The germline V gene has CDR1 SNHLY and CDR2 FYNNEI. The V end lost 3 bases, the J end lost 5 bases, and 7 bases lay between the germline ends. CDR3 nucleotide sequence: TGTGCCAGCAGTGAGGGGGATTATGGCTACACCTTC. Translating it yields CASSEGDYGYTF.

DNA of the CDR3: TGCAGCGTTCTGACAGGACAAGAGACCCAGTACTTC. Its protein is CSVLTGQETQYF. The genes are TRBV29-1 and TRBJ2-5; TRBD1 might be the D (6 bases). The V end was cut by 5 bases, the J end by 2 bases, with 9 bases between. This CDR3 has 12 residues. Germline CDR1 is SQVTM and CDR2 is ANQGSEA.

CDR3 coding DNA: TGCAGCGCCTCATCACCGATCGAGACCCAGTACTTC. Translation gives CSASSPIETQYF. This rearrangement joins TRBV29-1 to TRBJ2-5; D unresolved. The V gene's germline CDR1 is SQVTM and CDR2 ANQGSEA. The CDR3 length is 12 residues. Trimming took 7 bases from V and 5 from J, leaving 14 bases between them.

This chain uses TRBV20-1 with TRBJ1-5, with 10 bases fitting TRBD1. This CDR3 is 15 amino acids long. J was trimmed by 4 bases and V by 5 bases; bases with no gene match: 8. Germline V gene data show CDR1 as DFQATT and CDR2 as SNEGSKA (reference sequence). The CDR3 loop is CSASQTGGENQPQHF. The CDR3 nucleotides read TGCAGTGCTTCCCAGACAGGGGGCGAGAATCAGCCCCAGCATTTT.

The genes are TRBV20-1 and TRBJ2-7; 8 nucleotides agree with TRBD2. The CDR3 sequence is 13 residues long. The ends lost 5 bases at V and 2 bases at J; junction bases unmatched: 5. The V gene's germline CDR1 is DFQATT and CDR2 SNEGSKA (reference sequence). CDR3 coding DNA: TGCAGTGCTCTGCGGGGGGCAACCTACGAGCAGTACTTC. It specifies CSALRGATYEQYF.

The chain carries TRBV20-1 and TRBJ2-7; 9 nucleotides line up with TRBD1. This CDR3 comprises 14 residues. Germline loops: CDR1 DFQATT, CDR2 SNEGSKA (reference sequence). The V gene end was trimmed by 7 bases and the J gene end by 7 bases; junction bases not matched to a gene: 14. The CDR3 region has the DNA TGCAGTGTCCCCACGACAGGGGGGGGGTGGGAGCAGTACTTC. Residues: CSVPTTGGGWEQYF.

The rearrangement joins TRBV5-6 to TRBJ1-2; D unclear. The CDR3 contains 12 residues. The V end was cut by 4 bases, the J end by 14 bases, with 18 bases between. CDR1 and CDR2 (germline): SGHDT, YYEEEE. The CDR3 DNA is TGTGCCAGCAGCGCCGGTACACCTACCGATACCTTC. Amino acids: CASSAGTPTDTF.

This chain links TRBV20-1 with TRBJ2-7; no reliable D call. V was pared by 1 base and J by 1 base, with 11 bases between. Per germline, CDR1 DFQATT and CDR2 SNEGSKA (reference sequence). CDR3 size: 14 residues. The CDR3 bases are TGCAGTGCTAGAGTTAGTGCCCAGTCCTACGAGCAGTACTTC. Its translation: CSARVSAQSYEQYF.

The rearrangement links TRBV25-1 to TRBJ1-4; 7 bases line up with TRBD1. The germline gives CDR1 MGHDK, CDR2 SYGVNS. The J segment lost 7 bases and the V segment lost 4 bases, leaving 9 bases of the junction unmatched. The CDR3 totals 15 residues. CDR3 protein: CASSGQLAGGEKLFF. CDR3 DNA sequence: TGTGCCAGCAGTGGACAATTAGCAGGGGGTGAAAAACTGTTTTTT.

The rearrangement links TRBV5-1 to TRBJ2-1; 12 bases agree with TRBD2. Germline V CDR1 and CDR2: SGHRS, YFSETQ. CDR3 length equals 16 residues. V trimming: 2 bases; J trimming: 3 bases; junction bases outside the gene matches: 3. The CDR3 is CASSFGLAGIYNEQFF. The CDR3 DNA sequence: TGCGCCAGCAGCTTCGGACTAGCGGGGATCTACAATGAGCAGTTCTTC.

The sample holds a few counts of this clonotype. CDR3 amino acids: CASGGQLNEKLFF. The CDR3 coding sequence is TGTGCCAGCGGCGGACAGCTTAATGAAAAACTGTTTTTT. This chain joins TRBV6-1 and TRBJ1-4; D is perhaps TRBD1 (6 bases). The germline V and J ends were trimmed by 8 bases and 4 bases, with 11 bases remaining between them. In germline, CDR1 is MNHNS, CDR2 SASEGT. This CDR3 comprises 13 residues.

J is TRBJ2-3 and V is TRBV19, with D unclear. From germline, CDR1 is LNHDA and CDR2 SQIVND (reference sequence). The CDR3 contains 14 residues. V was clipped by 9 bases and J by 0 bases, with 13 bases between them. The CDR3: CASRKLTSTDTQYF. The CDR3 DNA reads TGTGCCAGCCGTAAACTCACAAGCACAGATACGCAGTATTTT. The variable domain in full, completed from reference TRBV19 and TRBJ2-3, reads DGGITQSPKYLFRKEGQNVTLSCEQNLNHDAMYWYRQDPGQGLRLIYYSQIVNDFQKGDIAEGYSVSREKKESFPLTVTSAQKNPTAFYLCASRKLTSTDTQYFGPGTRLTVL.

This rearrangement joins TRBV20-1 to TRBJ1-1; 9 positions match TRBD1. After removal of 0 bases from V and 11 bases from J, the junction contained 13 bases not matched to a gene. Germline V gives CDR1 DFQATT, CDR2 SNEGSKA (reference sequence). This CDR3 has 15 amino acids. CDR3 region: CSARDLDRGPAKAFF. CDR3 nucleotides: TGCAGTGCTAGAGACTTGGACAGGGGCCCAGCGAAGGCTTTCTTT.

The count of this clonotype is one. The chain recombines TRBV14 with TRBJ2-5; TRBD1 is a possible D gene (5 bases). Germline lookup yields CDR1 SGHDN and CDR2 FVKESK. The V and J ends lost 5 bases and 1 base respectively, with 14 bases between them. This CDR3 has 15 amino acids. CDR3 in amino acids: CASSTDSTPQETQYF. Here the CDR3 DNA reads TGTGCCAGCAGCACAGACAGCACCCCCCAAGAGACCCAGTACTTC. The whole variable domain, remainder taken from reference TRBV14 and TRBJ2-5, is EAGVTQFPSHSVIEKGQTVTLRCDPISGHDNLYWYRRVMGKEIKFLLHFVKESKQDESGMPNNRFLAERTGGTYSTLKVQPAELEDSGVYFCASSTDSTPQETQYFGPGTRLLVL.

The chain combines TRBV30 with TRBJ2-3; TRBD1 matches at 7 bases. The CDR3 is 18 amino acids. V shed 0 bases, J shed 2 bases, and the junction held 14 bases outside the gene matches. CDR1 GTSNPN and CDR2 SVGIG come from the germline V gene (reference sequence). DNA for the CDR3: TGTGCCTGGAGTGTAAGGTTTGTAGTTGGGACAGACACAGATACGCAGTATTTT. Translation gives CAWSVRFVVGTDTDTQYF. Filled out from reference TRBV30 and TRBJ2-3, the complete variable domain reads SQTIHQWPATLVQPVGSPLSLECTVEGTSNPNLYWYRQAAGRGLQLLFYSVGIGQISSEVPQNLSASRPQDRQFILSSKKLLLSDSGFYLCAWSVRFVVGTDTDTQYFGPGTRLTVL.

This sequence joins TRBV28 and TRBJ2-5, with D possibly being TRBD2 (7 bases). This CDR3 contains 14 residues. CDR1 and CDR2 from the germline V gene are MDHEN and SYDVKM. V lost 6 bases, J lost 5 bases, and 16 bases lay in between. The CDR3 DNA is TGTGCCAGCAGCGTCTCGGGGGGCGGGGAGACCCAGTACTTC. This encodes CASSVSGGGETQYF. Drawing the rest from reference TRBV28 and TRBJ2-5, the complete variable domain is DVKVTQSSRYLVKRTGEKVFLECVQDMDHENMFWYRQDPGLGLRLIYFSYDVKMKEKGDIPEGYSVSREKKERFSLILESASTNQTSMYLCASSVSGGGETQYFGPGTRLLVL.